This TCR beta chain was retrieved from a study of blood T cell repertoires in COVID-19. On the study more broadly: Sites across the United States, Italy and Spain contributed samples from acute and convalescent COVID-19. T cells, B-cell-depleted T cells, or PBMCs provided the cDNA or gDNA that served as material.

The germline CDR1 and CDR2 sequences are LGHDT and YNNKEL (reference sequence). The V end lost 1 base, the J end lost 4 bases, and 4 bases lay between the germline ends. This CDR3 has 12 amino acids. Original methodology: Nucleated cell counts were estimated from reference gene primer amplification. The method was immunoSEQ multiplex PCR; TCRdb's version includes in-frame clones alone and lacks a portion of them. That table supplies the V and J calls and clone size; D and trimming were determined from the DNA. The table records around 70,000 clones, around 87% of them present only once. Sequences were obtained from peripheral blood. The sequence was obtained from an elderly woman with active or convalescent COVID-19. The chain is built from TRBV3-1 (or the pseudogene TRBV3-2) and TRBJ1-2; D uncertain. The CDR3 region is CASSQAIYGYTF. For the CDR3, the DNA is TGTGCCAGCAGCCAAGCTATCTATGGCTACACCTTC.